Detailed here is one TCR beta chain. The target antigen is unknown. The sample is drawn from a study of T cells after posttransplantation cyclophosphamide. Study observations and caveats: Later blood repertoires were often dominated by clones from the donor CD8+ memory compartment. After PTCy, TRB diversity resembled that of CNI/methotrexate controls. Tissue-infiltrating T cells from skin or gut overlapped little with blood T cells.

The repertoire was sequenced with immunoSEQ multiplex PCR; TCRdb's copy has only in-frame clones and lacks some. The table lists tens of thousands of clones, roughly 88% of them singletons. The CDR3 contains 14 residues. Per germline, CDR1 SNHLY and CDR2 FYNNEI. Trimming cost V 8 bases and J 3 bases; bases outside gene matches: 8. This TCR was recovered from an older woman with a blood cancer, CMV-positive, and with a related stem cell donor. The chain employs TRBV2 and TRBJ2-7; 9 nucleotides line up with TRBD1. The sequencing input was PBMCs. CDR3 in DNA: TGTGCCAGCGGCTCCGGGACAGGGAACTACGAGCAGTACTTC. Amino acids: CASGSGTGNYEQYF.